One T cell receptor (beta chain) is described in this entry. The antigen remains undetermined. The source of the sample is a study of cytomegalovirus exposure and HLA in healthy donors. Whole-study results and caveats: The study put under 200 TCR beta chains on its list as cytomegalovirus-associated. There were several of the most significant clusters that appeared linked to common viral pathogens in a later analysis.

Both 60 Vbeta primers and 13 Jbeta primers went into the PCR. This table comes from immunoSEQ multiplex PCR, and its TCRdb copy is limited to in-frame clones, with some not included. The sample lists 93,000 or so clones; around 76% were seen once. While unrecorded immune exposures were likely, the donors were nominally healthy when sampled. Germline lookup yields CDR1 MRHNA and CDR2 SNTAGT. The CDR3 length is 15 residues. Trimming took off 2 bases at V and 7 bases at J, with 12 bases between the two ends. Sequencing was carried out using PBMCs. The chain couples TRBV6-4 to TRBJ1-6; possibly TRBD1 for D (5 bases). The origin of this receptor is a woman between 18 and 29 years old in good health and CMV-seropositive. The CDR3: CASSDLGLGNSPLHF. The CDR3 coding sequence is TGTGCCAGCAGTGACCTGGGACTGGGGAATTCACCCCTCCACTTT.